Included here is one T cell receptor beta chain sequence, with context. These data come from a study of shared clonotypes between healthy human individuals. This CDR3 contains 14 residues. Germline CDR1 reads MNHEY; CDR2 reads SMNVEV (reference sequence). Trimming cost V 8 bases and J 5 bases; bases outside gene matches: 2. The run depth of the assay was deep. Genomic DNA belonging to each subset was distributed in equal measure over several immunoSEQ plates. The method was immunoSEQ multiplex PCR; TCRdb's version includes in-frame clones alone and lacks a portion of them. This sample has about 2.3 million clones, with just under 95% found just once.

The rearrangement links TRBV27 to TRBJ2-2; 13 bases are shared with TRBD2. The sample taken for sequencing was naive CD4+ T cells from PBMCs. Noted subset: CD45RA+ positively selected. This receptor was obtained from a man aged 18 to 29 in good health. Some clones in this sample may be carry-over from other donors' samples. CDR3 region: CASRGLAGTGELFF. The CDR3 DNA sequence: TGTGCCAGCCGGGGACTAGCGGGGACCGGGGAGCTGTTTTTT.